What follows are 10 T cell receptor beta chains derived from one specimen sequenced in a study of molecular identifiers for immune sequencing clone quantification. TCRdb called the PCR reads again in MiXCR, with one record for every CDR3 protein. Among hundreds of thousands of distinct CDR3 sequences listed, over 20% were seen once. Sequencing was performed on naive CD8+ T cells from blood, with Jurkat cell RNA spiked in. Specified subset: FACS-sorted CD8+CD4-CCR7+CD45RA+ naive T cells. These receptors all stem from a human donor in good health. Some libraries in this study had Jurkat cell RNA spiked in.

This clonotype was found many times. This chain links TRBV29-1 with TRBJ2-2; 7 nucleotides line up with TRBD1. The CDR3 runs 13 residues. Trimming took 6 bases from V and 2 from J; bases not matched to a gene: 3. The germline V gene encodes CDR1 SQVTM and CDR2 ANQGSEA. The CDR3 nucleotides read TGCAGCGTGGGACAGCCTAACACCGGGGAGCTGTTTTTT. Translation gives CSVGQPNTGELFF.

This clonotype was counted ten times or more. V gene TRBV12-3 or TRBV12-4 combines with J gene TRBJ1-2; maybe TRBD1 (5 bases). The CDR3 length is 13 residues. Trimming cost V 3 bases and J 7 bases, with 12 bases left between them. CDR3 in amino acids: CASSFGGEVGYTF. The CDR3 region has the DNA TGTGCCAGCAGTTTCGGGGGAGAGGTTGGCTACACCTTC.

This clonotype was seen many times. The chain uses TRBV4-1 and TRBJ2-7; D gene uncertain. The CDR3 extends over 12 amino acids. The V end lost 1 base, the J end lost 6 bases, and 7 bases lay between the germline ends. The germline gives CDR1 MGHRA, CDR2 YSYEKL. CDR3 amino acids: CASSQVGSEQYF. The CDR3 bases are TGCGCCAGCAGCCAAGTAGGGTCCGAGCAGTACTTC.

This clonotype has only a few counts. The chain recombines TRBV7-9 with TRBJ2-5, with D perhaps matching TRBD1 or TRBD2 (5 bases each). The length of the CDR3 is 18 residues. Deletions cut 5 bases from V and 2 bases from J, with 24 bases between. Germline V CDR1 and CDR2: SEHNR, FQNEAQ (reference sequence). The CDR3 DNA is TGTGCCAGCAGCCAGACCATAAAAGGGACGGACTCTCAAGAGACCCAGTACTTC. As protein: CASSQTIKGTDSQETQYF.

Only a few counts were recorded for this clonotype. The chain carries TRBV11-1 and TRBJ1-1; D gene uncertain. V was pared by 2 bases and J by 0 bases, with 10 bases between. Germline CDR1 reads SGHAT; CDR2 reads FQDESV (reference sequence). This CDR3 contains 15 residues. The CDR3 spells CASSLIWGVNTEAFF. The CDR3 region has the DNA TGTGCCAGCAGCTTAATTTGGGGAGTGAACACTGAAGCTTTCTTT.

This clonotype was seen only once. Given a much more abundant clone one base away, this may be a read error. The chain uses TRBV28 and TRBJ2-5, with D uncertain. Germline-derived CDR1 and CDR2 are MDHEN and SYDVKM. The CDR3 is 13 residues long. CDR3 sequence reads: CASTDTLQETQCF. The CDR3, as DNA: TGTGCCAGCACCGACACTCTCCAAGAGACCCAGTGCTTC.

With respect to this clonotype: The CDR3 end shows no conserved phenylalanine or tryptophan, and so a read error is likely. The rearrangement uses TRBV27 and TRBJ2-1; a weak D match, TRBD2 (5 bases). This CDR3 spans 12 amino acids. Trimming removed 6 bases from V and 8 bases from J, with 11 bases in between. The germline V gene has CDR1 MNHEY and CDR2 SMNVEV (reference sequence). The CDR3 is CASSGGIDEQFS. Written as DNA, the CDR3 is TGTGCCAGCAGCGGAGGCATCGATGAGCAGTTCTCC.

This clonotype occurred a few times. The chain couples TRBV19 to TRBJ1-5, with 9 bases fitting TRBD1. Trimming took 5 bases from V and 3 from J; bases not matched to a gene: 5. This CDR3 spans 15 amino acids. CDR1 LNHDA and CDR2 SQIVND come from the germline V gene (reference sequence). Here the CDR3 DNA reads TGTGCCAGTAGTCTTGGGACAGGGTACAATCAGCCCCAGCATTTT. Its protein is CASSLGTGYNQPQHF. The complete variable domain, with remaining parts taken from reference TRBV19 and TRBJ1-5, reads DGGITQSPKYLFRKEGQNVTLSCEQNLNHDAMYWYRQDPGQGLRLIYYSQIVNDFQKGDIAEGYSVSREKKESFPLTVTSAQKNPTAFYLCASSLGTGYNQPQHFGDGTRLSIL.

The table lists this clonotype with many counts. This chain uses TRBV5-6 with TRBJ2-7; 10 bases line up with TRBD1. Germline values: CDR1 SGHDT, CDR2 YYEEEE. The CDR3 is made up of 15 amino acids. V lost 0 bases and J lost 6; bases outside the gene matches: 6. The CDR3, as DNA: TGTGCCAGCAGCTTGGATGCGGACAGGGGGTTCGAGCAGTACTTC. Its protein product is CASSLDADRGFEQYF.

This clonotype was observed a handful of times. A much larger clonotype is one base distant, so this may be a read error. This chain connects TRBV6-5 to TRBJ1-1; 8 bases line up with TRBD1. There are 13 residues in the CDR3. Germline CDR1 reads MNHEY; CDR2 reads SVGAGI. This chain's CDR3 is CASSYTRGPGASF. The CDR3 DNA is TGTGCCAGCAGTTACACCAGGGGGCCGGGGGCTTCCTTT.